This T cell receptor beta chain emerged from a study of blood T cell repertoires in COVID-19. Study summary: There were acute and convalescent COVID-19 samples, and they came from the United States, Italy and Spain.

The V segment lost 1 base and the J segment 7 bases; nucleotides outside the gene matches: 8. CDR3 length: 16 amino acids. CDR1 and CDR2 (germline): LGHNA, YNFKEQ. Study processing details: Estimation of nucleated cell counts relied on the amplification of reference gene primers. Using immunoSEQ multiplex PCR, the repertoire was profiled, and TCRdb retains in-frame clones only, with some absent. Clone size and V and J calls were adopted from that table, with D and trimming inferred from the DNA. The data contain 95,000 to 150,000 clones, 70% to 85% of them singletons. The origin of this receptor is a woman in her 70s with acute or convalescent COVID-19. The material sequenced was peripheral blood. This chain connects TRBV4-2 to TRBJ1-2; 11 positions agree with TRBD1. CDR3 residues: CASSQVAAGTGGGYTF. The CDR3 DNA follows: TGTGCCAGCAGCCAAGTTGCGGCCGGGACAGGGGGTGGCTACACCTTC.